The next 22 T cell receptor beta chains were all read from a single sample in a study of T cell repertoires in cytomegalovirus infection. Their antigen targets remain unknown. Each CDR3 protein gets one entry after TCRdb re-called the reads with MiXCR. Seen here are about half a million distinct CDR3 sequences, 30% to 35% observed once, and the top ten hold roughly a sixth. Sequencing used cultured PBMCs, obtained from culture after CMV antigen stimulation. The receptors were gathered from a human donor in good health (CMV status not recorded). Some clones in this sample may be carry-over from other donors' samples.

The DNA of the CDR3 is TGTGCCAGCAGTGGAGGGACAGTGACAGCCAAAAACATTCAGTACTTC. It is translated as CASSGGTVTAKNIQYF. The chain is built from TRBV6-5 and TRBJ2-4; perhaps TRBD1 as D (7 bases). Germline assignment: CDR1 MNHEY and CDR2 SVGAGI. The CDR3 contains 16 residues. Trimming removed 5 bases at V and 0 bases at J, with 14 bases between.

The V call is TRBV4-2, the J call TRBJ1-2, with TRBD1 identical over 8 bases. The CDR3 sequence is 17 residues long. Trimming cost V 2 bases and J 5 bases; bases outside gene matches: 13. Germline V gene lookup returns CDR1 LGHNA and CDR2 YNFKEQ. The CDR3 loop reads CASSQPYRTGRRYGYTF. The CDR3 DNA reads as TGTGCCAGCAGCCAACCCTACCGGACAGGGCGTCGATATGGCTACACCTTC.

In this sample, this clonotype turned up a few times. The rearrangement joins TRBV5-4 to TRBJ2-7; TRBD2 aligns across 9 bases. Germline CDR1 reads SGHNT; CDR2 reads YYREEE (reference sequence). The CDR3 runs to 15 residues. V lost 2 bases, J lost 5 bases, and 8 bases stayed unmatched. In DNA form, the CDR3 reads TGTGCCAGCAGCTTCGTAGGCGGGAGGGCTGACGAGCAGTACGTC. Protein sequence: CASSFVGGRADEQYV.

The V call is TRBV11-3, the J call TRBJ1-2, with TRBD1 as a possible D gene (6 bases). Per the germline V gene, CDR1 is SGHNT and CDR2 is YENEEA. The ends were cut back, 5 bases at V and 14 bases at J, with 15 bases in the middle. The CDR3 is 11 residues long. This CDR3 is CASSRAGGTTF. In nucleotides, the CDR3 is TGTGCCAGCAGCCGCGCGGGGGGGACAACCTTC.

The V and J genes are TRBV7-3 and TRBJ1-6; 10 bases fit TRBD1. This CDR3 region has 15 residues. The germline V gene encodes CDR1 SGHTA and CDR2 FQGTGA. V shed 0 bases, J shed 10 bases, and the junction held 3 bases outside the gene matches. The DNA for the CDR3 is TGTGCCAGCAGCTTAACGGGACAGGGGAGCTCACCCCTCCACTTT. Protein sequence: CASSLTGQGSSPLHF.

This clonotype was seen ten or more times. The V gene is TRBV7-2, the J gene TRBJ1-3; no clear D. Germline V gene data show CDR1 as SGHTA and CDR2 as FQGNSA. Trimming took off 5 bases at V and 4 bases at J, with 12 bases between the two ends. The CDR3 totals 14 residues. DNA of the CDR3: TGTGCCAGCAGCCAACTTATTGCCGGAAACACCATATATTTT. Its protein is CASSQLIAGNTIYF.

The CDR3 nucleotides are TGTGCCAGCAGGTTGGATTCCGGGACAGGGAATGAAAAACTGTTTTTT. Translated: CASRLDSGTGNEKLFF. This sequence joins TRBV28 and TRBJ1-4, with TRBD1 identical over 9 bases. This CDR3 has 16 amino acids. With 6 bases clipped from V and 5 bases from J, the junction kept 10 bases outside the gene matches. Germline loops: CDR1 MDHEN, CDR2 SYDVKM. The entire variable domain, with the rest obtained from reference TRBV28 and TRBJ1-4, is as follows: DVKVTQSSRYLVKRTGEKVFLECVQDMDHENMFWYRQDPGLGLRLIYFSYDVKMKEKGDIPEGYSVSREKKERFSLILESASTNQTSMYLCASRLDSGTGNEKLFFGSGTQLSVL.

This clonotype was detected a few times. The chain has TRBV5-1 and TRBJ2-7, with 7 bases fitting TRBD1. Per the germline V gene, CDR1 is SGHRS and CDR2 is YFSETQ. The ends lost 1 base at V and 1 base at J; junction bases unmatched: 2. The CDR3 runs to 14 residues. CDR3 DNA: TGCGCCAGCAGCTTGCAGGGGGAATCCTACGAGCAGTACTTC. This gives the protein CASSLQGESYEQYF.

The V call is TRBV28, the J call TRBJ1-4; 7 positions agree with TRBD1. Germline lookup yields CDR1 MDHEN and CDR2 SYDVKM. V shed 6 bases and J 3 bases; nucleotides not matched to a gene: 7. This CDR3 has 15 residues. The CDR3, as DNA: TGTGCCAGCAGCCTCGGGGACAGAGCTAATGAAAAACTGTTTTTT. It translates to CASSLGDRANEKLFF.

This clonotype was counted at least ten times. This sequence joins TRBV6-1 and TRBJ2-1; tentatively, D is TRBD2 (7 bases). This CDR3 has 19 residues. V lost 7 bases and J lost 0, with 25 bases in between. The germline V gene encodes CDR1 MNHNS and CDR2 SASEGT. Here the CDR3 DNA reads TGTGCCAGCACTCCCATCCGGGGGAGGGGGGCCCTCTCCTACAATGAGCAGTTCTTC. This gives the protein CASTPIRGRGALSYNEQFF.

This clonotype was recorded a few times. The chain is built from TRBV27 and TRBJ2-7; 7 bases fit TRBD1. The germline CDR1 and CDR2 sequences are MNHEY and SMNVEV (reference sequence). The junction had 7 bases not matched to a gene; V was cut back by 5 bases and J by 6 bases. This CDR3 region has 13 residues. CDR3 sequence (DNA): TGTGCCAGCAGTGTCCGGGACAGACGCGAGCAGTACTTC. Amino acids: CASSVRDRREQYF.

The chain is built from TRBV20-1 and TRBJ2-2; 7 bases fit TRBD2. V lost 6 bases and J lost 4; bases outside the gene matches: 8. Germline V gene sequence: CDR1 DFQATT, CDR2 SNEGSKA (reference sequence). The CDR3 is 14 amino acids. CDR3: CSAVAGVTTGELFF. In nucleotides, the CDR3 is TGCAGTGCGGTGGCGGGAGTCACCACCGGGGAGCTGTTTTTT.

The chain combines TRBV7-9 with TRBJ2-7; 10 nucleotides match TRBD2. V lost 5 bases and J lost 6; bases outside the gene matches: 4. The CDR3 runs to 13 residues. CDR1 SEHNR and CDR2 FQNEAQ come from the germline V gene (reference sequence). This chain's CDR3 is CASSERGGSEQYV. As DNA, the CDR3 is TGTGCCAGCAGCGAGCGGGGGGGGAGCGAGCAGTACGTC.

This clonotype came up many times. The chain combines TRBV24-1 with TRBJ2-3, with a weak D call TRBD1 (6 bases). The CDR3 extends over 13 amino acids. V lost 3 bases and J lost 6, with 9 bases in between. Germline CDR1 and CDR2: KGHDR and SFDVKD. Here the CDR3 DNA reads TGTGCCACCAGTGATACAGGGTTGGATACGCAGTATTTT. Translating it yields CATSDTGLDTQYF.

The chain employs TRBV12-3 or TRBV12-4 and TRBJ1-3; D is undetermined. The germline V and J ends were trimmed by 6 bases and 10 bases, with 19 bases remaining between them. The CDR3 is 14 residues long. CDR3 DNA: TGTGCCAGCAGACCGGGTCCGAGGAAATATACCATATATTTT. This translates into CASRPGPRKYTIYF.

V usage is TRBV20-1 and J usage is TRBJ1-1; D is possibly TRBD1 (5 bases). V was clipped by 3 bases and J by 6 bases, with 17 bases between them. This CDR3 spans 14 amino acids. CDR1 is DFQATT and CDR2 is SNEGSKA in the germline V gene (reference sequence). The CDR3 protein is CSARPFTGGAEAFF. DNA for the CDR3: TGCAGTGCTAGGCCTTTCACGGGGGGGGCTGAAGCTTTCTTT.

This clonotype was detected only once. The chain links TRBV28 to TRBJ2-7; 10 positions agree with TRBD2. Germline V gives CDR1 MDHEN, CDR2 SYDVKM. Trimming took 3 bases from V and 6 from J; bases not matched to a gene: 20. CDR3 size: 19 residues. The CDR3 loop is CASSLPGLGASGRRREQYF. For the CDR3, the DNA is TGTGCCAGCAGTTTGCCGGGTCTTGGGGCTAGCGGGAGAAGGCGCGAGCAGTACTTC.

The chain is built from TRBV12-3 or TRBV12-4 and TRBJ1-1; tentatively, D is TRBD1 (5 bases). This CDR3 spans 16 amino acids. V was clipped by 1 base and J by 0 bases, with 12 bases between them. The CDR3 reads CASSLEGQVLNTEAFF. The DNA for the CDR3 is TGTGCCAGCAGTTTAGAGGGGCAGGTGCTGAACACTGAAGCTTTCTTT.

The V gene is TRBV6-1, the J gene TRBJ2-5; TRBD1 agrees at 8 bases. Germline CDR1 MNHNS, CDR2 SASEGT. This CDR3 spans 14 amino acids. With V trimmed by 1 base and J by 4 bases, 2 bases remained unmatched. DNA of the CDR3: TGTGCCAGCAGTGAAGGGACAGGGATAGAGACCCAGTACTTC. Translation gives CASSEGTGIETQYF.

The table lists this clonotype with a few counts. The chain is built from TRBV11-2 and TRBJ2-3; 9 bases fit TRBD1. CDR3 length: 18 amino acids. CDR1 and CDR2 from the germline V gene are SGHAT and FQNNGV. V was clipped by 5 bases and J by 5 bases; unmatched bases: 17. The CDR3: CASSPQQGAQRLGDTQYF. CDR3 in DNA: TGTGCCAGCAGCCCCCAACAGGGGGCGCAAAGGCTCGGAGATACGCAGTATTTT.

The CDR3 protein is CASSLERDYGPNEQFF. The CDR3 nucleotides are TGTGCCAGCAGCTTAGAACGGGACTACGGGCCTAATGAGCAGTTCTTC. This rearrangement joins TRBV7-6 to TRBJ2-1; 7 nucleotides line up with TRBD2. CDR1 and CDR2 (germline): SGHVS, FNYEAQ. The CDR3 length is 16 residues. J gave up 7 bases and V 1 base, and 10 bases lay outside the gene matches. The variable domain in full, completed from reference TRBV7-6 and TRBJ2-1, reads GAGVSQSPRYKVTKRGQDVALRCDPISGHVSLYWYRQALGQGPEFLTYFNYEAQQDKSGLPNDRFSAERPEGSISTLTIQRTEQRDSAMYRCASSLERDYGPNEQFFGPGTRLTVL.

This clonotype was detected a few times. The rearrangement links TRBV7-2 to TRBJ2-3; D uncertain. V was clipped by 7 bases and J by 5 bases, with 13 bases between them. The germline CDR1 and CDR2 sequences are SGHTA and FQGNSA. CDR3 length: 13 amino acids. The CDR3, as DNA: TGTGCCAGCACCCCCCACAGAGAAGATACGCAGTATTTT. As protein: CASTPHREDTQYF. The full variable domain, in which reference TRBV7-2 and TRBJ2-3 provide the parts outside the CDR3, is GAGVSQSPSNKVTEKGKDVELRCDPISGHTALYWYRQSLGQGLEFLIYFQGNSAPDKSGLPSDRFSAERTGGSVSTLTIQRTQQEDSAVYLCASTPHREDTQYFGPGTRLTVL.